The clone carrying this TCR beta chain was detected ten times or more. With 6 bases clipped from V and 4 bases from J, the junction kept 9 bases outside the gene matches. The germline gives CDR1 SGHDT, CDR2 YYEEEE. The CDR3 is 15 amino acids. The sample belongs to a study of patients and donors after allogeneic stem cell transplantation. TCRdb reprocessed the RT-PCR reads with MiXCR, giving one entry per CDR3 protein. The sample records about 960,000 distinct CDR3 sequences, about 20% being singletons. The V call is TRBV5-6, the J call TRBJ2-1, with TRBD2 matching over 8 bases. The TCR sequence derives from a human donor who was either an allogeneic HSCT recipient or a stem cell or donor lymphocyte infusion donor (not recorded which). It is not recorded whose cells these are; they may come from a transplant donor. Specimen: blood, either unsorted or a sorted T cell fraction (not recorded which). DNA of the CDR3: TGTGCCAGCACTCAGTCGACGGGAGGGTACAATGAGCAGTTCTTC. Translation gives CASTQSTGGYNEQFF.